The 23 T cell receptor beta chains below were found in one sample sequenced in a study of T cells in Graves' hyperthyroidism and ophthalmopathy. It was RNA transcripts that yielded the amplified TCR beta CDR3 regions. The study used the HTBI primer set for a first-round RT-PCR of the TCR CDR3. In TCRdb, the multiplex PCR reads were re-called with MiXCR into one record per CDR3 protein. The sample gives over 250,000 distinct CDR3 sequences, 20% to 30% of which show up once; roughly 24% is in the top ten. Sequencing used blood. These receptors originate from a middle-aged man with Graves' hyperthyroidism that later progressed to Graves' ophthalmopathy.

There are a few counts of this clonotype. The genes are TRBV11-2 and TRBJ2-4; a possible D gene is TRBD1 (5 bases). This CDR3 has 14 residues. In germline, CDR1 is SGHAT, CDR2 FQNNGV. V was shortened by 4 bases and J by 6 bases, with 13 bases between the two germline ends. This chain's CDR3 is CASSSTGQGNIQYF. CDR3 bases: TGTGCCAGCAGCTCCACAGGCCAGGGAAACATTCAGTACTTC.

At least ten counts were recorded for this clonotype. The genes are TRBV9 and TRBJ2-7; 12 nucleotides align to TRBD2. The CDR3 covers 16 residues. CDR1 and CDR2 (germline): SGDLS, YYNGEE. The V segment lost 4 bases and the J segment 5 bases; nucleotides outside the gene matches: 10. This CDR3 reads CASSPPSGRALHEQYF. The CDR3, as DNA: TGTGCCAGCAGCCCCCCTAGCGGGAGGGCCCTCCACGAGCAGTACTTC.

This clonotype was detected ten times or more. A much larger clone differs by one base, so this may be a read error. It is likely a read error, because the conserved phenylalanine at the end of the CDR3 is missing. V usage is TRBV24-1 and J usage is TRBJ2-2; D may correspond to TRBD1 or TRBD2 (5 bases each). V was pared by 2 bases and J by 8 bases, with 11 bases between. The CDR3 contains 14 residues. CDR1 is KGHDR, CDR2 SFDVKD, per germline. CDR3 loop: CATSDWIREGELFS. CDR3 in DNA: TGTGCCACCAGTGATTGGATCAGGGAGGGGGAGCTGTTTTCT.

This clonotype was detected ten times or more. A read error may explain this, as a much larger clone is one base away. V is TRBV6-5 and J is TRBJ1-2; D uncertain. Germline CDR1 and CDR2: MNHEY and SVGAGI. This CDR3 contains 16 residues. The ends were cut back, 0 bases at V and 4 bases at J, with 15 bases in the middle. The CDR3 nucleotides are TGTGCCAGCAGTTACTCGAATTCGGATCTAGTCTATGGCTACACCTTC. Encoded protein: CASSYSNSDLVYGYTF.

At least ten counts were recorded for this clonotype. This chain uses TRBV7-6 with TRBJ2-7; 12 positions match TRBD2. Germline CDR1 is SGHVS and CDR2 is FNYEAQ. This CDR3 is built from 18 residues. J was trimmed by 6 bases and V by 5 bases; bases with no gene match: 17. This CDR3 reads CASSVMVDGLAGTFEQYF. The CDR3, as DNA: TGTGCCAGCAGCGTAATGGTCGACGGACTAGCGGGAACCTTCGAGCAGTACTTC.

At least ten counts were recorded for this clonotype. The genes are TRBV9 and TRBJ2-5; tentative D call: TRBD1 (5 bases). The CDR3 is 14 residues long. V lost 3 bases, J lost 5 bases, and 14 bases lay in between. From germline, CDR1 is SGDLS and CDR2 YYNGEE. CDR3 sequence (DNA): TGTGCCAGCAGCGCCCTGGGGCCTTCTGAGACCCAGTACTTC. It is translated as CASSALGPSETQYF.

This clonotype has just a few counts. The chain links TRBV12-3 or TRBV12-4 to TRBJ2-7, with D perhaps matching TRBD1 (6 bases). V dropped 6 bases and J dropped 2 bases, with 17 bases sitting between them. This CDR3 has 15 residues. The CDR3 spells CASSLGFGQTYEQYF. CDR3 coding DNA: TGTGCCAGCAGCTTGGGATTTGGACAGACCTACGAGCAGTACTTC.

CDR3 in DNA: TGTGCCAGCAGCCGATCGGGTATCGGGAGGGGAGAGACCCAGTACTTC. Amino acid sequence: CASSRSGIGRGETQYF. The V and J genes are TRBV28 and TRBJ2-5; 8 nucleotides align to TRBD2. V shed 6 bases and J 4 bases; nucleotides not matched to a gene: 13. The CDR3 totals 16 residues. The germline gives CDR1 MDHEN, CDR2 SYDVKM.

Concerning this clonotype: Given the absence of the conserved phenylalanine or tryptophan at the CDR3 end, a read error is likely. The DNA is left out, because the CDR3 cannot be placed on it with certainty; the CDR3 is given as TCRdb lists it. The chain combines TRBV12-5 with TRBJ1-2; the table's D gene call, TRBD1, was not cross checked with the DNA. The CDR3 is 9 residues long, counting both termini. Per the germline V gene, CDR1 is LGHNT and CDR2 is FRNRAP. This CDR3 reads CASGSQDRR.

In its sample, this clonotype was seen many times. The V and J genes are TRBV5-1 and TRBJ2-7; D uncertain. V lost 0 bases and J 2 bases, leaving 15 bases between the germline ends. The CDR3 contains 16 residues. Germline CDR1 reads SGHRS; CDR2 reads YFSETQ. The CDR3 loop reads CASSLVSRVGTYEQYF. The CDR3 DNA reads TGCGCCAGCAGCTTGGTGTCGCGAGTTGGGACCTACGAGCAGTACTTC.

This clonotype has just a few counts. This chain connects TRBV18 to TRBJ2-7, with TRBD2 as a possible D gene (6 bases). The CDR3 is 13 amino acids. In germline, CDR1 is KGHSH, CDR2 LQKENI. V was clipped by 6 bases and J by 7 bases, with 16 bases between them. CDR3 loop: CASSRAGGTEQYF. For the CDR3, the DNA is TGTGCCAGCTCGCGCGCCGGAGGGACTGAGCAGTACTTC.

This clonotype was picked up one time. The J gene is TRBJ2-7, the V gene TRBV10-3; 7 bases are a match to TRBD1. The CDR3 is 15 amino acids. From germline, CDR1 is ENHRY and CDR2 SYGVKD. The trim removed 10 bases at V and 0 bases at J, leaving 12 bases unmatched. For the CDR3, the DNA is TGTGCCACCAAACAGGGACAGTTTAACTCCTACGAGCAGTACTTC. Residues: CATKQGQFNSYEQYF.

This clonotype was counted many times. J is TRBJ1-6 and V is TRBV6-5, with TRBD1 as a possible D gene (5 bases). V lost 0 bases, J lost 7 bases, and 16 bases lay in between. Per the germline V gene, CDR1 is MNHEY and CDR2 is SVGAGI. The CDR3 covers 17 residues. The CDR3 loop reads CASSYSGDRYTNSPLHF. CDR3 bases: TGTGCCAGCAGTTACTCAGGAGACAGATATACCAATTCACCCCTCCACTTT.

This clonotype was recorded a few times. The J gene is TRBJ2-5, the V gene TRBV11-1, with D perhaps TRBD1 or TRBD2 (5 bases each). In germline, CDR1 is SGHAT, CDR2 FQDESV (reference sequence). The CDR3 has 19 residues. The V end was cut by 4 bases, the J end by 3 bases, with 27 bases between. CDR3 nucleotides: TGTGCCAGCAGCTCTAGGTCGGCAGGGAGCACCCGGGGAAAAGAGACCCAGTACTTC. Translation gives CASSSRSAGSTRGKETQYF.

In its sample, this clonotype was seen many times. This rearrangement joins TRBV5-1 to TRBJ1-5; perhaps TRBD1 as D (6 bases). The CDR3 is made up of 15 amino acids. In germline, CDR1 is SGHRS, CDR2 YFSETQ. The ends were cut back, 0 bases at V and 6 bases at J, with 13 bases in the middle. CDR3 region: CASSLEGGRGQPQHF. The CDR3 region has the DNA TGCGCCAGCAGCTTGGAGGGGGGCCGTGGTCAGCCCCAGCATTTT. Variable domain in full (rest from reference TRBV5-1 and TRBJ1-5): KAGVTQTPRYLIKTRGQQVTLSCSPISGHRSVSWYQQTPGQGLQFLFEYFSETQRNKGNFPGRFSGRQFSNSRSEMNVSTLELGDSALYLCASSLEGGRGQPQHFGDGTRLSIL.

The CDR3 DNA sequence: TGTGCCAGCAGGCATCGGACAGGGGTTGTAGCGACCCAGTACTTC. Protein sequence: CASRHRTGVVATQYF. The chain recombines TRBV2 with TRBJ2-5; 9 bases agree with TRBD1. The CDR3 runs 15 residues. The trim removed 6 bases at V and 7 bases at J, leaving 12 bases unmatched. Germline loops: CDR1 SNHLY, CDR2 FYNNEI.

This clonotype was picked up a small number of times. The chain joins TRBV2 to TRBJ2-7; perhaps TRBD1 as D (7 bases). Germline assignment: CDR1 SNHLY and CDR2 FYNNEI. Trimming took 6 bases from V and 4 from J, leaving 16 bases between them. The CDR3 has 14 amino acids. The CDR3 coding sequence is TGTGCCAGCAGCCCAGGGGGAGGAGAATACGAGCAGTACTTC. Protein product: CASSPGGGEYEQYF.

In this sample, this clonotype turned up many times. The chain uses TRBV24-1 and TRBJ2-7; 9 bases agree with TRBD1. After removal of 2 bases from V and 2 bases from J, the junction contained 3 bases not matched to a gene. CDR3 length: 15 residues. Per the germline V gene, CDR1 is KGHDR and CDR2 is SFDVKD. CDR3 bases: TGTGCCACCAGTGATTCCGGGACAGGGACCTACGAGCAGTACTTC. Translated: CATSDSGTGTYEQYF.

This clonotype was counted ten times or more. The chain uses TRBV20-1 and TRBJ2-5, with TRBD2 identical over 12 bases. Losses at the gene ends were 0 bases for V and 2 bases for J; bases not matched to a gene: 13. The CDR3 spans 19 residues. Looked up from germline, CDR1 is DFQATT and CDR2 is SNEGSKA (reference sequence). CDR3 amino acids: CSARDGKLAGGLLQETQYF. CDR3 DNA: TGCAGTGCTAGAGATGGTAAACTAGCGGGAGGATTGCTACAAGAGACCCAGTACTTC.

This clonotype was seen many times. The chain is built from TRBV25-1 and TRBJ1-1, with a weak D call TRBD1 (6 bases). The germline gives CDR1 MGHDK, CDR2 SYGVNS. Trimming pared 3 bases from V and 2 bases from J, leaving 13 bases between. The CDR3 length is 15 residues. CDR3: CASSDPGADNTEAFF. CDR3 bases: TGTGCCAGCAGTGACCCGGGGGCGGATAACACTGAAGCTTTCTTT.

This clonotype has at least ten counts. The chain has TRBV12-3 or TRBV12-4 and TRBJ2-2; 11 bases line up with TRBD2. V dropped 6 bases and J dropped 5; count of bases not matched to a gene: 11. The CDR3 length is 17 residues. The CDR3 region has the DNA TGTGCCAGCAGACCCGCTAGCGGGAGGACGGGGACCGGGGAGCTGTTTTTT. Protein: CASRPASGRTGTGELFF.

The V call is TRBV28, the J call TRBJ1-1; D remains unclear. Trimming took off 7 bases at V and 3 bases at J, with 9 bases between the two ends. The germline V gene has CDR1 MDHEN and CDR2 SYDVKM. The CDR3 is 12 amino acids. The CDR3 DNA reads TGTGCCAGCATAGGGCCGTACACTGAAGCTTTCTTT. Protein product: CASIGPYTEAFF.

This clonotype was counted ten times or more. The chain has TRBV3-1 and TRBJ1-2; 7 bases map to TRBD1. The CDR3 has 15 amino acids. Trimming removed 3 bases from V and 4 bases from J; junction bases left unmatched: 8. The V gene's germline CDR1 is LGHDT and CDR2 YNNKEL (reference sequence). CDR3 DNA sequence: TGTGCCAGCAGCCACAACAGGGGAAGAGGCTATGGCTACACCTTC. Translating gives CASSHNRGRGYGYTF.